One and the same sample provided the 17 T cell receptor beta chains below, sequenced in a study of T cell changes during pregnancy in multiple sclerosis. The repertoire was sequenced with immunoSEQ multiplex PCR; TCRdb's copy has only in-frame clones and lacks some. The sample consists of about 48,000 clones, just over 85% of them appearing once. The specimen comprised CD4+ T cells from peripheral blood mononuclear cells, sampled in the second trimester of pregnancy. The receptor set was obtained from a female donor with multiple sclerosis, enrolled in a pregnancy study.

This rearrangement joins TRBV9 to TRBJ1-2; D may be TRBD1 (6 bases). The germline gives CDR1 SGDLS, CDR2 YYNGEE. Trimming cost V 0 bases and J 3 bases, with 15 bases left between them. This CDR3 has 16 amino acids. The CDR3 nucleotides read TGTGCCAGCAGCGTAGCTACCCAGGGGCCGCACTATGGCTACACCTTC. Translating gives CASSVATQGPHYGYTF. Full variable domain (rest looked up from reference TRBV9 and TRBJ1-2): DSGVTQTPKHLITATGQRVTLRCSPRSGDLSVYWYQQSLDQGLQFLIQYYNGEERAKGNILERFSAQQFPDLHSELNLSSLELGDSALYFCASSVATQGPHYGYTFGSGTRLTVV.

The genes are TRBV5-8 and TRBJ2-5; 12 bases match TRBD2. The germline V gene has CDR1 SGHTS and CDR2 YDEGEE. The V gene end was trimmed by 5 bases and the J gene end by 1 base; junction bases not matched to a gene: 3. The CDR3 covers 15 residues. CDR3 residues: CASSPGLAGQETQYF. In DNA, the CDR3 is TGTGCCAGCAGTCCGGGACTAGCGGGCCAAGAGACCCAGTACTTC. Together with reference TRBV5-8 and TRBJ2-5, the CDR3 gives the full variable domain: EAGVTQSPTHLIKTRGQQATLRCSPISGHTSVYWYQQALGLGLQFLLWYDEGEERNRGNFPPRFSGRQFPNYSSELNVNALELEDSALYLCASSPGLAGQETQYFGPGTRLLVL.

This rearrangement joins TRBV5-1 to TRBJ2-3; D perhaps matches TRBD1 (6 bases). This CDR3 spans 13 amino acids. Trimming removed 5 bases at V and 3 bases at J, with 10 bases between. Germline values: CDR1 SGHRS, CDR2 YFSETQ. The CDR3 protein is CASSPQGTDTQYF. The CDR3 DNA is TGCGCCAGCAGTCCACAGGGAACAGATACGCAGTATTTT.

The CDR3 reads CASSRGLAGGGTNTGELFF. The CDR3 nucleotides are TGCGCCAGCAGCCGAGGACTAGCGGGGGGGGGAACAAACACCGGGGAGCTGTTTTTT. The genes are TRBV5-1 and TRBJ2-2; 15 bases line up with TRBD2. V was pared by 4 bases and J by 2 bases, with 9 bases of the junction left unmatched. Germline V lookup: CDR1 SGHRS, CDR2 YFSETQ. The CDR3 runs 19 residues. Based on the CDR3 plus reference TRBV5-1 and TRBJ2-2, the full variable domain is KAGVTQTPRYLIKTRGQQVTLSCSPISGHRSVSWYQQTPGQGLQFLFEYFSETQRNKGNFPGRFSGRQFSNSRSEMNVSTLELGDSALYLCASSRGLAGGGTNTGELFFGEGSRLTVL.

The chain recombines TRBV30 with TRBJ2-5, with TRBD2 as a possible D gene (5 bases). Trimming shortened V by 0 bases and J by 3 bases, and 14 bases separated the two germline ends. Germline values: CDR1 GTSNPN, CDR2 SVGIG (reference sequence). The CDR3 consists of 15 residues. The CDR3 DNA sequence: TGTGCCTGGAGTGTACGGTTCGACGGGAAAGAGACCCAGTACTTC. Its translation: CAWSVRFDGKETQYF.

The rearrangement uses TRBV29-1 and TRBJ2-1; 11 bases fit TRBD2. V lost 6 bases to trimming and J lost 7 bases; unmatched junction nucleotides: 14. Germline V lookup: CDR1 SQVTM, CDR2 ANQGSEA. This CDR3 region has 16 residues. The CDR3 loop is CSVRTSGSAVYNEQFF. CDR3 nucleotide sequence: TGCAGCGTCCGTACTAGCGGGAGTGCCGTTTATAATGAGCAGTTCTTC.

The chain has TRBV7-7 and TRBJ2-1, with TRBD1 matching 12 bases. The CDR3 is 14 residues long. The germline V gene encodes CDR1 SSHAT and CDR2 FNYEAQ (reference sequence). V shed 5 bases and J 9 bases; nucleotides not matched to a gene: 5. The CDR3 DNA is TGTGCCAGCAGCGGAGGGACAGGGGGCGGTGAGCAGTTCTTC. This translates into CASSGGTGGGEQFF. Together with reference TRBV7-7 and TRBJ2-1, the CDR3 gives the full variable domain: GAGVSQSPRYKVTKRGQDVTLRCDPISSHATLYWYQQALGQGPEFLTYFNYEAQPDKSGLPSDRFSAERPEGSISTLTIQRTEQRDSAMYRCASSGGTGGGEQFFGPGTRLTVL.

CDR3 sequence reads: CASSLDQDTEAFF. DNA for the CDR3: TGCGCCAGCAGCTTGGATCAGGACACTGAAGCTTTCTTT. This chain uses TRBV5-1 with TRBJ1-1; D gene unclear. This CDR3 comprises 13 residues. Looked up from germline, CDR1 is SGHRS and CDR2 is YFSETQ. V was shortened by 0 bases and J by 3 bases, with 6 bases between the two germline ends. Together with reference TRBV5-1 and TRBJ1-1, the CDR3 gives the full variable domain: KAGVTQTPRYLIKTRGQQVTLSCSPISGHRSVSWYQQTPGQGLQFLFEYFSETQRNKGNFPGRFSGRQFSNSRSEMNVSTLELGDSALYLCASSLDQDTEAFFGQGTRLTVV.

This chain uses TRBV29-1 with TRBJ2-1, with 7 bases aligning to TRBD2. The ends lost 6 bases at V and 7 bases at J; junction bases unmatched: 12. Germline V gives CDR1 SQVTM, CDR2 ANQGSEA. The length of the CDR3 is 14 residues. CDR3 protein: CSVVERAGLNEQFF. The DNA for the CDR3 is TGCAGCGTCGTTGAACGAGCGGGATTGAATGAGCAGTTCTTC.

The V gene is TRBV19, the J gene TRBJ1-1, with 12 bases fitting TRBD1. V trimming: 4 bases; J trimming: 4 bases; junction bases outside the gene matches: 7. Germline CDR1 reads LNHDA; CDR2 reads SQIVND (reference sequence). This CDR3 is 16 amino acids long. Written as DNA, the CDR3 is TGTGCCAGTAGTAGCATGGGACAGGGGGCCGGCACTGAAGCTTTCTTT. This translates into CASSSMGQGAGTEAFF.

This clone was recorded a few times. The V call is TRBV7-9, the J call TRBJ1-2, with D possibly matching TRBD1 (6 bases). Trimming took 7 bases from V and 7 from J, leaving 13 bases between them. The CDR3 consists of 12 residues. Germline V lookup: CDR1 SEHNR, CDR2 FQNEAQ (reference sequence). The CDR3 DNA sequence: TGTGCCAGCACCCACAGGGATCGTGGCTACACCTTC. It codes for CASTHRDRGYTF.

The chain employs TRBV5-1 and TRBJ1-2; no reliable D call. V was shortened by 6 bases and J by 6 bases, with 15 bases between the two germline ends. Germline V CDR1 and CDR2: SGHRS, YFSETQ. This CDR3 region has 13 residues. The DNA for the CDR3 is TGCGCCAGCATGCTCCAGGTTGAAGATGGCTACACCTTC. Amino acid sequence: CASMLQVEDGYTF.

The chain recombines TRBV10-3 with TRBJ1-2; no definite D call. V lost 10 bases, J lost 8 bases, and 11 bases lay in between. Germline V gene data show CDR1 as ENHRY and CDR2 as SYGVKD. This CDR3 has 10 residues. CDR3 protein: CASGPAGYTF. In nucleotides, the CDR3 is TGTGCCAGCGGGCCTGCGGGCTACACCTTC.

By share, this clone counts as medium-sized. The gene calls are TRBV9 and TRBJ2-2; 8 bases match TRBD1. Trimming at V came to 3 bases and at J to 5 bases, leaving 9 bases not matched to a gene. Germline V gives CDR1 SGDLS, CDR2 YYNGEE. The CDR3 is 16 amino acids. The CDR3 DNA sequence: TGTGCCAGCAGCGAAAAGACAGGGGTTAGAACCGGGGAGCTGTTTTTT. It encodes CASSEKTGVRTGELFF.

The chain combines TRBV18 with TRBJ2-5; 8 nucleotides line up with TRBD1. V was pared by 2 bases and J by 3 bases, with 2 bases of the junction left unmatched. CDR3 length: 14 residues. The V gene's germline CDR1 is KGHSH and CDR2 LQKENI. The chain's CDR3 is CASSPGQGEETQYF. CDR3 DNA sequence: TGTGCCAGCTCACCAGGACAGGGAGAAGAGACCCAGTACTTC. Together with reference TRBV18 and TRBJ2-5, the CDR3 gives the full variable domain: NAGVMQNPRHLVRRRGQEARLRCSPMKGHSHVYWYRQLPEEGLKFMVYLQKENIIDESGMPKERFSAEFPKEGPSILRIQQVVRGDSAAYFCASSPGQGEETQYFGPGTRLLVL.

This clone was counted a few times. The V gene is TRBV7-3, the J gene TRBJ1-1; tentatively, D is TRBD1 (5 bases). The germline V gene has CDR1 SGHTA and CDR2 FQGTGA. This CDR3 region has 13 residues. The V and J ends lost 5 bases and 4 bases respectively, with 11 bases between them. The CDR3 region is CASSVHRFTEAFF. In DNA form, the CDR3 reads TGTGCCAGCAGCGTACACAGGTTCACTGAAGCTTTCTTT.

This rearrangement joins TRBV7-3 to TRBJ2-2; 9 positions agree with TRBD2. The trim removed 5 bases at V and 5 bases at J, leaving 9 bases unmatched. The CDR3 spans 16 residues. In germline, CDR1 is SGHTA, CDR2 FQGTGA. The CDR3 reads CASSPFSGSATGELFF. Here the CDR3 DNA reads TGTGCCAGCAGCCCCTTTAGCGGGAGCGCAACCGGGGAGCTGTTTTTT. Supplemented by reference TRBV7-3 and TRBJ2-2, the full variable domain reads GAGVSQTPSNKVTEKGKYVELRCDPISGHTALYWYRQSLGQGPEFLIYFQGTGAADDSGLPNDRFFAVRPEGSVSTLKIQRTERGDSAVYLCASSPFSGSATGELFFGEGSRLTVL.